These 17 T cell receptor beta chains came from one sample sequenced in a study of blood T cell repertoires in COVID-19. TCRdb's copy holds only in-frame clones and misses some; the assay was immunoSEQ multiplex PCR. The data show tens of thousands of clones, 70% to 85% seen once. The sample was peripheral blood. The receptors stem from a woman between 45 and 60 years old with acute or convalescent COVID-19.

The chain has TRBV7-8 and TRBJ2-5; 10 bases are shared with TRBD1. V lost 1 base to trimming and J lost 1 base; unmatched junction nucleotides: 3. The CDR3 sequence is 16 residues long. Germline CDR1 and CDR2: SGHVS and FQNEAQ. CDR3 nucleotide sequence: TGTGCCAGCAGCTTAGGATGGACAGGGGGCCAAGAGACCCAGTACTTC. This translates into CASSLGWTGGQETQYF.

The chain links TRBV28 to TRBJ1-2, with 9 bases fitting TRBD1. There are 16 residues in the CDR3. Germline V lookup: CDR1 MDHEN, CDR2 SYDVKM. V was clipped by 6 bases and J by 7 bases; unmatched bases: 15. CDR3 in amino acids: CASRTTGGLLSRGYTF. CDR3 bases: TGTGCCAGCAGAACGACAGGGGGGCTTCTCTCGCGTGGCTACACCTTC.

About this clone itself: Possible read error: a much larger clone is one base away. The chain uses TRBV18 and TRBJ1-2; the D gene is possibly TRBD1 (5 bases). This CDR3 spans 15 amino acids. Germline CDR1 reads KGHSH; CDR2 reads LQKENI. This CDR3 is CVSSPLTDSSYGYTF. The CDR3, as DNA: TGTGTCAGCTCACCACTGACAGACAGTTCCTATGGCTACACCTTC.

This sequence joins TRBV4-3 and TRBJ2-2, with 10 bases fitting TRBD2. The CDR3 sequence is 18 residues long. V was clipped by 0 bases and J by 1 base; unmatched bases: 5. Germline V gene sequence: CDR1 LGHNA, CDR2 YSLEER. CDR3 sequence (DNA): TGCGCCAGCAGCCAAGAGGTTAGCGGGAGGTTGAACACCGGGGAGCTGTTTTTT. It translates to CASSQEVSGRLNTGELFF.

The chain uses TRBV6-1 and TRBJ1-5; a weak D match, TRBD1 (5 bases). Trimming left V 4 bases short and J 3 bases short, with 16 bases between. Looked up from germline, CDR1 is MNHNS and CDR2 is SASEGT. The CDR3 has 16 amino acids. In nucleotides, the CDR3 is TGTGCCAGCAGTGTGGGCCCTGACAGAATCAATCAGCCCCAGCATTTT. It encodes CASSVGPDRINQPQHF.

Worth noting for this clone: The same CDR3 arises from other DNA sequences in this sample as well. The chain is built from TRBV15 and TRBJ2-1; 8 nucleotides line up with TRBD2. The germline V gene has CDR1 LNHNV and CDR2 YYDKDF (reference sequence). This CDR3 region has 15 residues. The trim removed 1 base at V and 7 bases at J, leaving 6 bases unmatched. CDR3 loop: CATSRVGGGSNEQFF. The CDR3 DNA reads as TGTGCCACCAGCAGAGTGGGCGGGGGGTCAAATGAGCAGTTCTTC.

CDR3 coding DNA: TGTGCCAGCAGTTACCTTAGCGGGAGGAGCGTCTACGAGCAGTACTTC. Residues: CASSYLSGRSVYEQYF. V usage is TRBV6-5 and J usage is TRBJ2-7, with 10 positions matching TRBD2. The CDR3 spans 16 residues. Germline V CDR1 and CDR2: MNHEY, SVGAGI. The V and J ends lost 2 bases and 3 bases, in that order; junction bases with no gene match: 7.

CDR3 nucleotide sequence: TGTGCCAGCTCACCCACAGGGGTTACCTCTGGAAACACCATATATTTT. It specifies CASSPTGVTSGNTIYF. The chain recombines TRBV18 with TRBJ1-3; 7 nucleotides match TRBD1. The length of the CDR3 is 16 residues. CDR1 KGHSH and CDR2 LQKENI come from the germline V gene. After removal of 3 bases from V and 0 bases from J, the junction contained 5 bases not matched to a gene.

This clone was observed once. The gene calls are TRBV5-1 and TRBJ1-2; 9 bases map to TRBD1. Germline CDR1 and CDR2: SGHRS and YFSETQ. With 0 bases clipped from V and 4 bases from J, the junction kept 4 bases outside the gene matches. The CDR3 covers 15 residues. The CDR3 loop reads CASSLEGQGPYGYTF. CDR3 nucleotide sequence: TGCGCCAGCAGCTTGGAGGGACAGGGCCCCTATGGCTACACCTTC.

Only a few counts were recorded for this clone. The V and J genes are TRBV27 and TRBJ2-7; 10 nucleotides align to TRBD2. V shed 3 bases, J shed 3 bases, and the junction held 2 bases outside the gene matches. Germline V lookup: CDR1 MNHEY, CDR2 SMNVEV (reference sequence). The CDR3 totals 14 residues. The CDR3 protein is CASSFTSGNYEQYF. The CDR3 DNA sequence: TGTGCCAGCAGTTTTACTAGCGGGAACTACGAGCAGTACTTC.

V gene TRBV11-2 combines with J gene TRBJ1-2; 10 bases align to TRBD1. Germline values: CDR1 SGHAT, CDR2 FQNNGV. The CDR3 sequence is 16 residues long. V lost 2 bases, J lost 8 bases, and 11 bases stayed unmatched. The DNA of the CDR3 is TGTGCCAGCAGCTTAAGCCCGGGACAGGGGATAGGCGGCTACACCTTC. This gives the protein CASSLSPGQGIGGYTF.

The V gene is TRBV9, the J gene TRBJ2-5; TRBD2 agrees at 11 bases. CDR1 and CDR2 from the germline V gene are SGDLS and YYNGEE. The CDR3 extends over 14 amino acids. Unmatched junction bases numbered 2, after V lost 4 bases and J lost 3 bases. Here the CDR3 reads CASSPGLAEETQYF. In DNA, the CDR3 is TGTGCCAGCAGCCCGGGACTAGCGGAAGAGACCCAGTACTTC.

The J gene is TRBJ1-2, the V gene TRBV6-6; perhaps TRBD1 as D (5 bases). Germline CDR1 and CDR2: MNHNY and SVGAGI (reference sequence). V lost 7 bases, J lost 0 bases, and 12 bases lay in between. The CDR3 contains 14 residues. Written as DNA, the CDR3 is TGTGCCAGCAATCGAGACAGTACTAACTATGGCTACACCTTC. Its protein product is CASNRDSTNYGYTF.

The rearrangement joins TRBV6-5 to TRBJ1-1; D not resolved. Germline V gives CDR1 MNHEY, CDR2 SVGAGI. The V and J ends lost 7 bases and 3 bases respectively, with 6 bases between them. This CDR3 region has 11 residues. CDR3 DNA: TGTGCCAGCAATAGTTACACTGAAGCTTTCTTT. Amino acids: CASNSYTEAFF.

This clone was picked up a small number of times. The rearrangement joins TRBV7-9 to TRBJ2-5, with 8 positions matching TRBD1. V was clipped by 5 bases and J by 1 base; unmatched bases: 3. Germline CDR1 reads SEHNR; CDR2 reads FQNEAQ (reference sequence). The CDR3 length is 14 residues. The CDR3 coding sequence is TGTGCCAGCAGCCCGACAGGGGTCCAAGAGACCCAGTACTTC. It specifies CASSPTGVQETQYF.

There are a few counts of this clone. This chain joins TRBV5-1 and TRBJ1-5; 8 positions match TRBD1. The CDR3 is made up of 16 amino acids. Germline lookup yields CDR1 SGHRS and CDR2 YFSETQ. J gave up 1 base and V 5 bases, and 8 bases lay outside the gene matches. The CDR3 nucleotides are TGCGCCAGCAGGATGGGGACAGGAGGGAGCAATCAGCCCCAGCATTTT. The encoded protein is CASRMGTGGSNQPQHF.

The genes are TRBV23-1 and TRBJ1-6; perhaps TRBD1 as D (6 bases). TRBV23-1 counts as an open reading frame of uncertain function. V lost 3 bases to trimming and J lost 9 bases, with 18 bases between them. This CDR3 comprises 16 residues. The CDR3 reads CASSQPQGFEGSPLHF. CDR3 nucleotides: TGCGCCAGCAGTCAGCCTCAGGGGTTTGAGGGTTCACCCCTCCACTTT.